These 24 T cell receptor beta chains came from one sample sequenced in a study of blood T cell repertoires in COVID-19. Using immunoSEQ multiplex PCR, the repertoire was profiled, and TCRdb retains in-frame clones only, with some absent. The sample holds hundreds of thousands of clones; approximately 80% are singletons and the top ten take 15% to 20%. Sequencing was carried out using peripheral blood. The source of these receptors is an elderly woman with active or convalescent COVID-19.

The chain uses TRBV6-5 and TRBJ1-6; D might be TRBD1 (5 bases). The CDR3 contains 15 residues. Looked up from germline, CDR1 is MNHEY and CDR2 is SVGAGI. Trimming took off 6 bases at V and 5 bases at J, with 14 bases between the two ends. CDR3 in DNA: TGTGCCAGCAGCCCCGCGGGACTTCATAATTCACCCCTCCACTTT. Its protein is CASSPAGLHNSPLHF.

The gene calls are TRBV7-9 and TRBJ1-4, with a tentative D call TRBD1 (5 bases). This CDR3 comprises 14 residues. Between the trimmed V and J ends, which lost 5 bases and 8 bases, there was a span of 15 bases. Germline V lookup: CDR1 SEHNR, CDR2 FQNEAQ (reference sequence). CDR3 DNA: TGTGCCAGCAGCCCCTCGGGGGTATGGGAAAAACTGTTTTTT. Translated, it gives CASSPSGVWEKLFF.

The chain is built from TRBV19 and TRBJ1-4; TRBD1 is a possible D gene (5 bases). CDR3 size: 17 residues. Trimming shortened V by 6 bases and J by 0 bases, and 17 bases separated the two germline ends. Germline V gives CDR1 LNHDA, CDR2 SQIVND (reference sequence). This CDR3 is CASSRGGQGATNEKLFF. In DNA form, the CDR3 reads TGTGCCAGTAGCCGCGGTGGACAAGGAGCAACTAATGAAAAACTGTTTTTT.

J is TRBJ2-7 and V is TRBV2; TRBD1 matches at 7 bases. After removal of 3 bases from V and 6 bases from J, the junction contained 8 bases not matched to a gene. This CDR3 is 14 amino acids long. Germline CDR1 and CDR2: SNHLY and FYNNEI. In nucleotides, the CDR3 is TGTGCCAGCAGTGAGAGAGGGTCAGGGGGCGAGCAGTACTTC. Amino acids: CASSERGSGGEQYF.

This CDR3 is CASRQELAGGPNEQFF. The CDR3 DNA follows: TGCGCCAGCAGACAGGAGCTAGCGGGGGGGCCCAATGAGCAGTTCTTC. The rearrangement joins TRBV4-1 to TRBJ2-1; 12 nucleotides align to TRBD2. V trimming: 6 bases; J trimming: 6 bases; junction bases outside the gene matches: 9. CDR1 is MGHRA, CDR2 YSYEKL, per germline. CDR3 size: 16 residues.

The chain employs TRBV12-5 and TRBJ1-1; D possibly corresponds to TRBD1 (5 bases). V lost 6 bases, J lost 5 bases, and 10 bases lay in between. Germline CDR1 LGHNT, CDR2 FRNRAP. The length of the CDR3 is 12 residues. The CDR3 sequence is CASGPRGTEAFF. CDR3 coding DNA: TGTGCTAGTGGCCCCCGGGGGACTGAAGCTTTCTTT.

The rearrangement links TRBV5-8 to TRBJ2-7; 11 bases line up with TRBD1. Germline-derived CDR1 and CDR2 are SGHTS and YDEGEE. The CDR3 runs to 16 residues. Trimming took 10 bases from V and 2 from J; bases not matched to a gene: 14. For the CDR3, the DNA is TGTGCCGGGGGACAGGGGGATCCTCTAGTAGCCTACGAGCAGTACTTC. This codes for CAGGQGDPLVAYEQYF.

V usage is TRBV3-1 (or the pseudogene TRBV3-2) and J usage is TRBJ2-5; weak D call: TRBD2 (7 bases). The CDR3 extends over 13 amino acids. The V gene lost 8 bases and the J gene lost 6 bases, with 16 bases spanning the gap. Germline CDR1 LGHDT, CDR2 YNNKEL (reference sequence). In DNA, the CDR3 is TGTGCCAGCTCCCAACGGGGGGCGAAGACCCAGTACTTC. Translating gives CASSQRGAKTQYF.

The chain has TRBV7-2 and TRBJ1-1; D possibly corresponds to TRBD1 (6 bases). CDR3 length: 14 residues. Germline loops: CDR1 SGHTA, CDR2 FQGNSA. The V end lost 4 bases, the J end lost 3 bases, and 12 bases lay between the germline ends. The CDR3 protein is CASSSYQGYTEAFF. The CDR3 nucleotides read TGTGCCAGCAGCTCATATCAGGGGTACACTGAAGCTTTCTTT.

The CDR3 reads CAWSVQGMESPLHF. CDR3 bases: TGTGCCTGGAGTGTTCAGGGGATGGAGTCACCCCTCCACTTT. The V gene is TRBV30, the J gene TRBJ1-6, with D possibly being TRBD1 (6 bases). CDR3 length: 14 amino acids. The germline V and J ends were trimmed by 0 bases and 10 bases, with 13 bases remaining between them. Germline V gene lookup returns CDR1 GTSNPN and CDR2 SVGIG (reference sequence).

This chain uses TRBV7-2 with TRBJ1-4, with TRBD1 as a possible D gene (6 bases). V was pared by 3 bases and J by 5 bases, with 13 bases between. The length of the CDR3 is 15 residues. Germline V gene sequence: CDR1 SGHTA, CDR2 FQGNSA. The CDR3 loop is CASSFNRASNEKLFF. As DNA, the CDR3 is TGTGCCAGCAGCTTCAACAGGGCCTCGAATGAAAAACTGTTTTTT.

V gene TRBV5-5 combines with J gene TRBJ2-3; D perhaps matches TRBD2 (6 bases). The CDR3 totals 15 residues. V lost 0 bases, J lost 4 bases, and 12 bases lay in between. Germline values: CDR1 SGHKS, CDR2 YYEKEE (reference sequence). The chain's CDR3 is CASSLGGIPPDTQYF. For the CDR3, the DNA is TGTGCCAGCAGCTTGGGCGGGATCCCCCCAGATACGCAGTATTTT. Using reference TRBV5-5 and TRBJ2-3 for the parts outside the CDR3, the full variable domain is DAGVTQSPTHLIKTRGQQVTLRCSPISGHKSVSWYQQVLGQGPQFIFQYYEKEERGRGNFPDRFSARQFPNYSSELNVNALLLGDSALYLCASSLGGIPPDTQYFGPGTRLTVL.

The chain employs TRBV5-1 and TRBJ2-1, with 7 bases matching TRBD2. This CDR3 has 16 amino acids. The V gene's germline CDR1 is SGHRS and CDR2 YFSETQ. After removal of 0 bases from V and 4 bases from J, the junction contained 7 bases not matched to a gene. The CDR3 region is CASSLAPGGGYNEQFF. CDR3 bases: TGCGCCAGCAGCTTGGCCCCGGGGGGAGGGTACAATGAGCAGTTCTTC.

J is TRBJ2-1 and V is TRBV27; TRBD1 aligns across 8 bases. The length of the CDR3 is 15 residues. Germline CDR1 is MNHEY and CDR2 is SMNVEV (reference sequence). The junction had 15 bases not matched to a gene; V was cut back by 8 bases and J by 9 bases. CDR3 protein: CASLIRQGTQSEQFF. The DNA of the CDR3 is TGTGCCAGCCTTATCCGACAGGGGACTCAGTCTGAGCAGTTCTTC.

The V gene is TRBV11-3, the J gene TRBJ1-1; 8 bases line up with TRBD1. The CDR3 length is 14 residues. The germline CDR1 and CDR2 sequences are SGHNT and YENEEA. Germline trimming cut 4 bases from V and 1 base from J; bases unmatched to any gene: 2. The chain's CDR3 is CASSSQGGNTEAFF. CDR3 nucleotide sequence: TGTGCCAGCAGCTCACAGGGGGGGAACACTGAAGCTTTCTTT.

The chain joins TRBV4-2 to TRBJ2-3; TRBD2 agrees at 7 bases. Germline CDR1 is LGHNA and CDR2 is YNFKEQ. The CDR3 is 14 amino acids. The V segment lost 4 bases and the J segment 5 bases; nucleotides outside the gene matches: 6. The CDR3 nucleotides are TGTGCCAGCAGCCCACGGGGGGAGGAAGATACGCAGTATTTT. It translates to CASSPRGEEDTQYF.

The chain couples TRBV7-2 to TRBJ2-7, with 11 bases that match TRBD2. V dropped 1 base and J dropped 2; count of bases not matched to a gene: 4. Germline CDR1 is SGHTA and CDR2 is FQGNSA. CDR3 length: 16 residues. This CDR3 reads CASSLGHSGGAYEQYF. CDR3 DNA sequence: TGTGCCAGCAGCTTAGGACATAGCGGGGGGGCCTACGAGCAGTACTTC.

This sequence joins TRBV29-1 and TRBJ2-2; D is uncertain. V gave up 6 bases and J gave up 6 bases, with 8 bases separating them. The CDR3 totals 11 residues. Looked up from germline, CDR1 is SQVTM and CDR2 is ANQGSEA. Here the CDR3 reads CSVLAAGELFF. The CDR3 nucleotides are TGCAGCGTCCTGGCGGCCGGGGAGCTGTTTTTT.

V usage is TRBV7-2 and J usage is TRBJ2-7; D gene ambiguous. Trimming removed 6 bases from V and 3 bases from J, with 9 bases in between. The CDR3 runs to 12 residues. Germline V gene data show CDR1 as SGHTA and CDR2 as FQGNSA. The CDR3 spells CASRLNSYEQYF. The CDR3 nucleotides are TGTGCCAGCAGACTCAATAGCTACGAGCAGTACTTC.

V and J are TRBV7-8 and TRBJ1-2; D call uncertain. The ends were cut back, 7 bases at V and 3 bases at J, with 18 bases in the middle. In germline, CDR1 is SGHVS, CDR2 FQNEAQ. The CDR3 consists of 15 residues. The CDR3 DNA sequence: TGTGCCAGCACCCCCGGGAGGGCCAACCACTATGGCTACACCTTC. It specifies CASTPGRANHYGYTF.

The rearrangement joins TRBV7-2 to TRBJ2-7, with 7 bases aligning to TRBD2. V shed 7 bases, J shed 2 bases, and the junction held 5 bases outside the gene matches. CDR3 length equals 13 residues. The germline gives CDR1 SGHTA, CDR2 FQGNSA. CDR3 residues: CASTRRGAYEQYF. In DNA, the CDR3 is TGTGCCAGCACTCGTCGGGGGGCCTACGAGCAGTACTTC.

A few counts support this clone. The chain recombines TRBV4-2 with TRBJ2-7; unclear D gene. Trimming took off 3 bases at V and 4 bases at J, with 13 bases between the two ends. CDR3 size: 14 residues. Per the germline V gene, CDR1 is LGHNA and CDR2 is YNFKEQ. The CDR3 DNA reads as TGTGCCAGCAGCCACCCCGATGATAGTTACGAGCAGTACTTC. It specifies CASSHPDDSYEQYF.

This clone appeared once. This chain links TRBV4-3 with TRBJ2-7, with 9 bases fitting TRBD1. The germline V gene has CDR1 LGHNA and CDR2 YSLEER. V lost 0 bases, J lost 4 bases, and 7 bases stayed unmatched. The CDR3 length is 16 residues. The CDR3 spells CASSQDYMGQGYEQYF. CDR3 DNA: TGCGCCAGCAGCCAAGATTATATGGGACAGGGATACGAGCAGTACTTC.

The table lists this clone with a few counts. This chain connects TRBV10-3 to TRBJ2-2; TRBD2 might be the D (6 bases). Germline lookup yields CDR1 ENHRY and CDR2 SYGVKD. The CDR3 length is 14 residues. Trimming shortened V by 7 bases and J by 0 bases, and 9 bases separated the two germline ends. This chain's CDR3 is CAITSAPNTGELFF. CDR3 coding DNA: TGTGCCATCACTAGCGCCCCGAACACCGGGGAGCTGTTTTTT.